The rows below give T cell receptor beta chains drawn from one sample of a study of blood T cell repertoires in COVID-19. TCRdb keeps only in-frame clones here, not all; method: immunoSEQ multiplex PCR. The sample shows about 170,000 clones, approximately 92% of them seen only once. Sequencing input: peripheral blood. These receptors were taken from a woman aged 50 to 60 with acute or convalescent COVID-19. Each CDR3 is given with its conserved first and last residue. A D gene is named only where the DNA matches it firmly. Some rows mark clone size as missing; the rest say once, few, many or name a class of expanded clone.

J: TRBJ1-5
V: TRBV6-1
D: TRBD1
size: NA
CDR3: CATDDRDSNQPQHF
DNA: TGTGCCACCGACGACAGGGATAGCAATCAGCCCCAGCATTTT

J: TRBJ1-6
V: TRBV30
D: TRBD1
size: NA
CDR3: CAWSVRDSKSRPLHF
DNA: TGTGCCTGGAGTGTACGGGACAGTAAATCGAGGCCCCTCCACTTT

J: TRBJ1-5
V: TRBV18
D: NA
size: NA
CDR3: CASSPLSSNQPQHF
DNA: TGTGCCAGCTCACCACTTAGTAGCAATCAGCCCCAGCATTTT

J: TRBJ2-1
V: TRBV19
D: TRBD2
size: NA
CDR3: CATKKGGSGSIHEQFF
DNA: TGTGCCACCAAAAAAGGGGGTAGCGGGAGTATCCATGAGCAGTTCTTC

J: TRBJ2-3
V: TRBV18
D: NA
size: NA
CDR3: CASSPIGSASTDTQYF
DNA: TGTGCCAGCTCACCAATCGGGAGCGCTAGCACAGATACGCAGTATTTT

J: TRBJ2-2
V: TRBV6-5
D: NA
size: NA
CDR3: CASLSPGELFF
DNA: TGTGCCAGCTTATCCCCCGGGGAGCTGTTTTTT

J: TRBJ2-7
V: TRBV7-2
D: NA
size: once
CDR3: CASRTRAHEQYF
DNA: TGTGCCAGCAGGACTCGAGCCCACGAGCAGTACTTC

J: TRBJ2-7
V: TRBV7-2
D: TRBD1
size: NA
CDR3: CASSSDRDGEQYF
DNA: TGTGCCAGCAGCTCAGACAGGGATGGAGAGCAGTACTTC

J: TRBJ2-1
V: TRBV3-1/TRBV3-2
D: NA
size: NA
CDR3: CASSQGWLSSYNEQFF
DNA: TGTGCCAGCAGCCAAGGATGGTTGAGCTCCTACAATGAGCAGTTCTTC

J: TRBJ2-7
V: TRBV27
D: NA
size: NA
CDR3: CASSPRGPSVYEQYF
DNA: TGTGCCAGCAGCCCAAGGGGTCCGTCGGTCTACGAGCAGTACTTC

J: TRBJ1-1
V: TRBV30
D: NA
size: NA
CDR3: CAWRSDTEAFF
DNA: TGTGCCTGGAGGAGCGACACTGAAGCTTTCTTT

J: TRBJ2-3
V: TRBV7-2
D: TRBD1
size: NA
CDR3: CASSAGQGPTDTQYF
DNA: TGTGCCAGCAGCGCAGGACAGGGACCTACAGATACGCAGTATTTT

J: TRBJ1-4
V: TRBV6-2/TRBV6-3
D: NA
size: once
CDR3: CASSYEGEATNEKLFF
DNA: TGTGCCAGCAGTTACGAGGGCGAGGCGACTAATGAAAAACTGTTTTTT

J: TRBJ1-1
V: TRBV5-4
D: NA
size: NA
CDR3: CASSRTNRVDTEAFF
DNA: TGTGCCAGCAGCAGAACAAACAGGGTTGACACTGAAGCTTTCTTT

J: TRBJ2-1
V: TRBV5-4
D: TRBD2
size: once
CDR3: CASSPGTSGFFSYNEQFF
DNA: TGTGCCAGCAGCCCGGGGACTAGCGGGTTTTTTTCCTACAATGAGCAGTTCTTC

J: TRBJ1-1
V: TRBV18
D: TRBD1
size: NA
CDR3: CASSPGTGKATEAFF
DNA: TGTGCCAGCTCACCGGGGACAGGGAAGGCAACTGAAGCTTTCTTT

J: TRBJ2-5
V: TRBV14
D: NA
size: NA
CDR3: CASSLTQPGLETQYF
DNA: TGTGCCAGCTCCCTAACCCAACCGGGACTAGAGACCCAGTACTTC

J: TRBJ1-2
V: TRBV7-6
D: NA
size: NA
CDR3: CASSSEQGYGYTF
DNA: TGTGCCAGCAGCTCGGAGCAGGGATATGGCTACACCTTC

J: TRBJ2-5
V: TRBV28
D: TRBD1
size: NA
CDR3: CASARDRVQETQYF
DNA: TGTGCCAGCGCACGGGACAGGGTCCAAGAGACCCAGTACTTC

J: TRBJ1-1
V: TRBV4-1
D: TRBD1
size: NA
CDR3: CASSTRQGAGTEAFF
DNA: TGCGCCAGCAGCACCCGACAGGGGGCAGGGACTGAAGCTTTCTTT

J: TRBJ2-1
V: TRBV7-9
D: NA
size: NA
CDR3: CASSSQANEQFF
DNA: TGTGCCAGCAGCTCCCAGGCGAATGAGCAGTTCTTC

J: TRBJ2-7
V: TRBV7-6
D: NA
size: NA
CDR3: CASSSSRYSEQYF
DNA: TGTGCCAGCAGTTCCTCCCGGTACAGCGAGCAGTACTTC

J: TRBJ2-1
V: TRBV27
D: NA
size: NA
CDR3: CASREGMGFYNEQFF
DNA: TGTGCCAGCAGGGAGGGGATGGGTTTCTACAATGAGCAGTTCTTC

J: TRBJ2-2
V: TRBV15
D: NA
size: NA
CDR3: CATSTHSTGELFF
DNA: TGTGCCACCAGCACCCACTCGACCGGGGAGCTGTTTTTT

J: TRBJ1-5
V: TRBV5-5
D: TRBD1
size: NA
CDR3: CASSFMTGVQHF
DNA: TGTGCCAGCAGCTTCATGACAGGGGTTCAGCATTTT

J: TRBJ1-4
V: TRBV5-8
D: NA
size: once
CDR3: CASSPRSTNEKLFF
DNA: TGTGCCAGCAGCCCCAGGTCAACTAATGAAAAACTGTTTTTT

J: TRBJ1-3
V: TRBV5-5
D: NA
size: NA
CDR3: CASTLGTLLSGNTIYF
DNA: TGTGCCAGCACATTGGGGACTCTTCTCAGCGGAAACACCATATATTTT

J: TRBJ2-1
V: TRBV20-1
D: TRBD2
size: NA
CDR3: CSASLGGRTHNEQFF
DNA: TGCAGTGCTAGTTTGGGCGGGAGGACCCACAATGAGCAGTTCTTC

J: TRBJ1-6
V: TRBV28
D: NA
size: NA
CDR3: CASGRGHNSPLHF
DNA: TGTGCCAGCGGACGGGGTCATAATTCACCCCTCCACTTT

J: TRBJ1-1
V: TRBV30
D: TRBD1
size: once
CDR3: CAWSAGTGNTEAFF
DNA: TGTGCCTGGAGTGCCGGGACAGGGAACACTGAAGCTTTCTTT

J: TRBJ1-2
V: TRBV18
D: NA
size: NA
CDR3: CASSSYRESNRDYGYTF
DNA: TGTGCCAGCTCATCATACAGGGAGTCAAACAGGGACTATGGCTACACCTTC

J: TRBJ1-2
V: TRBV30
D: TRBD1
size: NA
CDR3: CAAKGAGANYGYTF
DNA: TGTGCCGCAAAGGGGGCAGGGGCTAACTATGGCTACACCTTC

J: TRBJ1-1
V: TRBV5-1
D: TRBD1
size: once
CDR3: CASSFRTGGTEAFF
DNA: TGCGCCAGCAGCTTCAGGACAGGAGGGACTGAAGCTTTCTTT

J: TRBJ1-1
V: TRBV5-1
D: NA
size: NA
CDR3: CASKEVGGTEAFF
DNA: TGCGCCAGCAAGGAGGTCGGAGGCACTGAAGCTTTCTTT

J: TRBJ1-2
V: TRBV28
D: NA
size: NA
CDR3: CASGRRPNYGYTF
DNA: TGTGCCAGCGGGCGCAGGCCTAACTATGGCTACACCTTC

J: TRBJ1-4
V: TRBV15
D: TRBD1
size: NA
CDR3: CATSRPQGAGEKLFF
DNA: TGTGCCACCAGCAGACCGCAGGGGGCGGGAGAAAAACTGTTTTTT

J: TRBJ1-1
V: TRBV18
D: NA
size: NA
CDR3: CASSRDKNLNTEAFF
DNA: TGTGCCAGCTCACGGGACAAAAATTTGAACACTGAAGCTTTCTTT

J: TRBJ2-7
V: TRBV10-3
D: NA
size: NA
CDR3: CAISIYEQYF
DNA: TGTGCCATCAGTATATACGAGCAGTACTTC

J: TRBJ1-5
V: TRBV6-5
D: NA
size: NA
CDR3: CASSYAKFIGNQPQHF
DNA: TGTGCCAGCAGTTACGCTAAGTTTATAGGCAATCAGCCCCAGCATTTT

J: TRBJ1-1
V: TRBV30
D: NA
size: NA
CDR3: CAWLTNRRNTEAFF
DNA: TGTGCCTGGTTAACAAACAGACGGAACACTGAAGCTTTCTTT

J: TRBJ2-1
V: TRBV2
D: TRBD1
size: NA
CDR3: CASSPQGAGLYEQFF
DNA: TGTGCCAGCAGTCCGCAGGGGGCCGGACTCTATGAGCAGTTCTTC

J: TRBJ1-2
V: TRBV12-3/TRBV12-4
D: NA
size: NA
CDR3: CASSLRGYGYTF
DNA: TGTGCCAGCAGTTTACGAGGTTATGGCTACACCTTC

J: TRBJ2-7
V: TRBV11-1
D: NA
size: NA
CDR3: CASSLGEGAYEQYF
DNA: TGTGCCAGCAGCTTAGGAGAGGGAGCCTACGAGCAGTACTTC

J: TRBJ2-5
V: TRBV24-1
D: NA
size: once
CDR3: CATSDQGKGGPYQETQYF
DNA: TGTGCCACCAGTGATCAGGGGAAGGGGGGGCCTTACCAAGAGACCCAGTACTTC

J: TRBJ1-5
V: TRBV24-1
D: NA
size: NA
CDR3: CATSVDNSNQPQHF
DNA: TGTGCCACCAGTGTTGACAACAGCAATCAGCCCCAGCATTTT

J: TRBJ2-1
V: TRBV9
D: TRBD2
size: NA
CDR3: CASSPPGAGTYNEQFF
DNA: TGTGCCAGCAGCCCCCCAGGAGCGGGAACCTACAATGAGCAGTTCTTC

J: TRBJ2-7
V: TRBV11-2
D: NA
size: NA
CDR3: CASSFKFGVDEQYF
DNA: TGTGCCAGCAGCTTCAAGTTCGGGGTCGACGAGCAGTACTTC

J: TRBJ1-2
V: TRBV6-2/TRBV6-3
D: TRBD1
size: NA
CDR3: CASSSEGAPYGYTF
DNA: TGTGCCAGCAGTTCAGAGGGGGCACCCTATGGCTACACCTTC

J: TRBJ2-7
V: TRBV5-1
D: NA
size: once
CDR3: CASSLATGSSYEQYF
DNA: TGCGCCAGCAGCTTGGCAACAGGGAGCTCCTACGAGCAGTACTTC

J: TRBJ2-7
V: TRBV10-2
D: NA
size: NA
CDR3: CASSGAQGWLNSEQYF
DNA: TGCGCCAGCTCAGGGGCGCAGGGCTGGCTCAACAGCGAGCAGTACTTC

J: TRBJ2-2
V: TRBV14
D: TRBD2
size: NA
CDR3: CASSQDWREFTNTGELFF
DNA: TGTGCCAGCAGCCAAGATTGGCGGGAGTTTACGAACACCGGGGAGCTGTTTTTT

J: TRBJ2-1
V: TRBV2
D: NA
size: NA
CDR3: CASSETPRGGNEQFF
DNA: TGTGCCAGCAGTGAAACCCCCCGGGGAGGCAATGAGCAGTTCTTC

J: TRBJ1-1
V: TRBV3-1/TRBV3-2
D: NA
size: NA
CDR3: CASSQVRSATEAFF
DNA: TGTGCCAGCAGCCAAGTACGCTCCGCGACTGAAGCTTTCTTT

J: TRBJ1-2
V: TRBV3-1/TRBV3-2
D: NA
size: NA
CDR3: CASSQGRAHGYTF
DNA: TGTGCCAGCAGCCAAGGCAGGGCCCATGGCTACACCTTC

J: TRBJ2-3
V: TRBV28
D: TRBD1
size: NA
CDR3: CASSLFGTGGNTQYF
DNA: TGTGCCAGCAGTTTGTTTGGGACAGGCGGGAATACGCAGTATTTT

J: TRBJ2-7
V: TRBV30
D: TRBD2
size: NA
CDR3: CAWSPSGGLLYF
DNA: TGTGCCTGGAGCCCTAGCGGGGGGCTGCTGTACTTC

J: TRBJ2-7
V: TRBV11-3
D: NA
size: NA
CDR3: CASSAAGHYEQYF
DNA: TGTGCCAGCAGCGCGGCGGGTCACTACGAGCAGTACTTC

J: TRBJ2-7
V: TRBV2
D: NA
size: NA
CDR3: CASSEGTTRSYEQYF
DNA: TGTGCCAGCAGTGAAGGGACAACCAGATCCTACGAGCAGTACTTC

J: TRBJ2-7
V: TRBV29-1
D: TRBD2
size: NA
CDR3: CSVDGTSTSRYEQYF
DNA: TGCAGCGTTGATGGGACTAGCACCAGTCGGTACGAGCAGTACTTC

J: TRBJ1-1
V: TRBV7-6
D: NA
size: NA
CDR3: CASSLGRELNTEAFF
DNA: TGTGCCAGCAGCTTAGGAAGAGAATTGAACACTGAAGCTTTCTTT